This TCR beta chain came from a study of T cell responses to AZD1222 COVID-19 vaccine. Study results and caveats: Spike-spanning, vaccine-associated CD4 TCRs were dominant at 160-218 and 743-854. Clonal diversity was possibly underestimated; the donors were predominantly white British and more often female. Seropositivity was recorded at baseline in only a handful of AZD1222 recipients.

Produced via immunoSEQ multiplex PCR; TCRdb's table is partial and in-frame only. The sample shows 150,000 to 200,000 clones, about 90% of them seen only once. For this clone: Its antigen remains unidentified.

Trimming pared 1 base from V and 6 bases from J, leaving 22 bases between. Per germline, CDR1 SGHVS and CDR2 FNYEAQ. The CDR3 extends over 17 amino acids. The receptor comes from an adult who received the AZD1222 COVID-19 vaccine. The sequenced sample was peripheral blood, obtained 28 days after the second AZD1222 dose. This chain connects TRBV7-6 to TRBJ2-7, with D perhaps matching TRBD2 (5 bases). CDR3 region: CASSLGSARTLRGEQYF. The CDR3 bases are TGTGCCAGCAGCTTAGGATCTGCCAGGACTTTGCGTGGCGAGCAGTACTTC.